Below are 7 T cell receptor beta chains sequenced from a single sample in a study of beta chain features in type 1 diabetes (dated by TCRdb to between 2017 and 2018). Their antigen targets remain unknown. The method behind the library was the immunoSEQ multiplex PCR assay. The entire amount of isolated RNA was reverse transcribed using the High Capacity cDNA Reverse Transcription Kit, so the sequenced TCRB transcripts were expressed ones. Imported from immuneACCESS, the table was reduced by TCRdb to in-frame sequences with V and J called. These copies leave out some clones; in studies compared against another copy, an unresolved V gene accounts for under half, and the cause of the remainder is not known. Across this sample there are fewer than 350,000 clones, with 15% seen only once. The ten largest clones capture roughly 0.015% of the sample. The research as a whole found: Type 1 diabetes patients showed a moderate but significant shortening of TCRB CDR3 length in all four CD4+ subsets.

The sample taken for sequencing was naive CD4+ T cells from blood. The cell subset or site tag for this specimen amounts to: true naive CD4+ T cells. The receptors come from a man aged 18 to 35 with type 1 diabetes.

The chain employs TRBV5-6 and TRBJ1-4; 8 bases map to TRBD1. This CDR3 comprises 15 residues. The germline V gene encodes CDR1 SGHDT and CDR2 YYEEEE. V dropped 4 bases and J dropped 10; count of bases not matched to a gene: 12. CDR3 coding DNA: TGTGCCAGCAGCGTACCAGGGGGCCAACTCGGAAAACTGTTTTTT. It specifies CASSVPGGQLGKLFF.

The chain links TRBV4-1 to TRBJ1-1; D may be TRBD1 (6 bases). This CDR3 has 16 amino acids. V lost 3 bases, J lost 1 base, and 15 bases lay in between. Looked up from germline, CDR1 is MGHRA and CDR2 is YSYEKL. The CDR3, as DNA: TGCGCCAGCAGCCATCGCCCGGACAGACCGAACACTGAAGCTTTCTTT. Protein product: CASSHRPDRPNTEAFF.

The rearrangement links TRBV7-2 to TRBJ2-7, with 8 bases identical to TRBD2. This CDR3 contains 14 residues. Trimming at V came to 1 base and at J to 6 bases, leaving 5 bases not matched to a gene. CDR1 is SGHTA, CDR2 FQGNSA, per germline. CDR3 nucleotide sequence: TGTGCCAGCAGCTTAGATTGGCGGGGGGCCGAGCAGTACTTC. It specifies CASSLDWRGAEQYF.

This clone was seen more than once but under ten times. The chain employs TRBV4-1 and TRBJ2-1; TRBD2 matches at 9 bases. This CDR3 region has 19 residues. Germline lookup yields CDR1 MGHRA and CDR2 YSYEKL. The V segment lost 0 bases and the J segment 2 bases; nucleotides outside the gene matches: 11. This chain's CDR3 is CASSQDWDSGSATYNEQFF. In DNA form, the CDR3 reads TGCGCCAGCAGCCAAGACTGGGATAGCGGGAGTGCTACCTACAATGAGCAGTTCTTC.

This clone showed up just a few times. V is TRBV10-3 and J is TRBJ1-5; 8 positions agree with TRBD1. CDR1 is ENHRY, CDR2 SYGVKD, per germline. The CDR3 is 13 amino acids. The trim removed 6 bases at V and 5 bases at J, leaving 3 bases unmatched. This CDR3 reads CAIRGQGDQPQHF. As DNA, the CDR3 is TGTGCCATCAGAGGACAGGGAGATCAGCCCCAGCATTTT.

V gene TRBV28 combines with J gene TRBJ2-5; 11 nucleotides line up with TRBD2. Trimming cost V 3 bases and J 1 base; bases outside gene matches: 4. Germline V CDR1 and CDR2: MDHEN, SYDVKM. The CDR3 spans 16 residues. DNA of the CDR3: TGTGCCAGCAGTTTGGGACTAGCGGTCCTCCAAGAGACCCAGTACTTC. As protein: CASSLGLAVLQETQYF.

The table lists this clone with a few counts. The chain links TRBV30 to TRBJ1-4, with a tentative D call TRBD1 (5 bases). Looked up from germline, CDR1 is GTSNPN and CDR2 is SVGIG (reference sequence). V gave up 3 bases and J gave up 5 bases, with 7 bases separating them. CDR3 length: 12 amino acids. The CDR3 sequence: CAWSRENEKLFF. CDR3 DNA sequence: TGTGCCTGGAGCAGGGAAAATGAAAAACTGTTTTTT.